Detailed here is one T cell receptor beta chain. The antigen remains unidentified. Germline-derived CDR1 and CDR2 are SGHKS and YYEKEE (reference sequence). The CDR3 extends over 15 amino acids. Losses at the gene ends were 0 bases for V and 7 bases for J; bases not matched to a gene: 5. Amplification used 60 Vbeta primers and 13 Jbeta primers. Clones were read by immunoSEQ multiplex PCR, and TCRdb kept only the in-frame ones, dropping some. The sample includes over 50,000 clones, about four fifths seen only once; the top ten take approximately 1.5%. This specimen belongs to a study of cytomegalovirus exposure and HLA in healthy donors. Study information: Genotyping showed 81% of over 350 donors falling in the Caucasian-associated ancestry cluster.

General study results and limits: It was likely that a cluster of highly shared sequence variants was a sequencing artifact.

The source material was PBMCs. The chain links TRBV5-5 to TRBJ1-4, with 8 nucleotides matching TRBD1. The receptor's source is a man between 40 and 49 years old in good health and CMV-seronegative. The CDR3 bases are TGTGCCAGCAGCTTGGTGGCAGGGGGCGTTGAAAAACTGTTTTTT. It translates to CASSLVAGGVEKLFF.